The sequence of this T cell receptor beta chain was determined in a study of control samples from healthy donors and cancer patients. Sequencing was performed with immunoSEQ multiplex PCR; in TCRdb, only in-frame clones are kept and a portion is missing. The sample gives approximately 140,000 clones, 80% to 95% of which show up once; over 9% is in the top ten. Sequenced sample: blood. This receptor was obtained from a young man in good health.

The CDR3 sequence: CASSSPERNTDTQYF. The CDR3 region has the DNA TGTGCCAGCAGCTCACCCGAGCGGAACACAGATACGCAGTATTTT. The V gene is TRBV7-8, the J gene TRBJ2-3; a weak D match, TRBD2 (5 bases). Looked up from germline, CDR1 is SGHVS and CDR2 is FQNEAQ. The V gene lost 4 bases and the J gene lost 2 bases, with 13 bases spanning the gap. This CDR3 contains 15 residues.